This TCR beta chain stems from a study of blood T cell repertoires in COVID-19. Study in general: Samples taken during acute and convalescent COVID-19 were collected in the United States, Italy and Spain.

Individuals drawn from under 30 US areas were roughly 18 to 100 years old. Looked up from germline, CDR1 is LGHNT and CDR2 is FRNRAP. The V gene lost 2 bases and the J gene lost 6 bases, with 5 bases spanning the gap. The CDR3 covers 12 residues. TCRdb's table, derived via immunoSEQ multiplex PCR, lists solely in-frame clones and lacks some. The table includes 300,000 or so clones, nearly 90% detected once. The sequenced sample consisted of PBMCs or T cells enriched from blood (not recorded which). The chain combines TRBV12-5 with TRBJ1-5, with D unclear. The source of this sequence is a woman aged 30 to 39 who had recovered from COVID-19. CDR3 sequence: CASGLWSQPQHF. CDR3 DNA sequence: TGTGCTAGTGGTTTGTGGAGTCAGCCCCAGCATTTT.